These 30 T cell receptor beta chains were all obtained from the same sample, sequenced in a study of blood T cell repertoires in COVID-19. Only in-frame clones appear in the TCRdb table, and some are missing; sequencing was by immunoSEQ multiplex PCR. The data hold 140,000 or so clones, with 80% observed a single time. The specimen sequenced was peripheral blood. These receptors originate from a woman aged 45-59 years with acute or convalescent COVID-19.

The chain recombines TRBV28 with TRBJ2-5; TRBD1 aligns across 7 bases. V was pared by 5 bases and J by 4 bases, with 7 bases of the junction left unmatched. The CDR3 sequence is 14 residues long. Germline V gene data show CDR1 as MDHEN and CDR2 as SYDVKM. The CDR3 loop is CASSPGTVRETQYF. The CDR3 DNA sequence: TGTGCCAGCAGTCCGGGGACAGTTCGAGAGACCCAGTACTTC.

The chain joins TRBV28 to TRBJ1-5; 7 nucleotides match TRBD1. Trimming removed 6 bases from V and 2 bases from J; junction bases left unmatched: 7. Germline assignment: CDR1 MDHEN and CDR2 SYDVKM. The CDR3 is 15 residues long. The CDR3 DNA sequence: TGTGCCAGCAGGAGACAGGGTCTTGGCAATCAGCCCCAGCATTTT. It codes for CASRRQGLGNQPQHF.

This clone was counted once. The J gene is TRBJ1-5, the V gene TRBV12-3 or TRBV12-4; D is uncertain. The V and J ends lost 8 bases and 10 bases respectively, with 15 bases between them. CDR3 size: 12 residues. DNA of the CDR3: TGTGCCAGCCGAGAAGGAGAGAGACCCCAGCATTTT. This sequence encodes CASREGERPQHF.

This clone has more than one count but fewer than ten. CDR3 sequence (DNA): TGTGCCAGCAGCCCTACTAGCGGCGGGGATACGCAGTATTTT. Protein product: CASSPTSGGDTQYF. This chain connects TRBV3-1 (or the pseudogene TRBV3-2) to TRBJ2-3, with 8 positions matching TRBD2. Germline CDR1 reads LGHDT; CDR2 reads YNNKEL (reference sequence). CDR3 size: 14 residues. The V segment lost 4 bases and the J segment 6 bases; nucleotides outside the gene matches: 6.

The chain uses TRBV6-5 and TRBJ1-1; TRBD1 aligns across 9 bases. CDR1 and CDR2 from the germline V gene are MNHEY and SVGAGI. CDR3 size: 14 residues. Unmatched junction bases numbered 6, after V lost 3 bases and J lost 7 bases. The CDR3, as DNA: TGTGCCAGCAGTTATAACAGGGGGCAGGGTGAAGCTTTCTTT. Its translation: CASSYNRGQGEAFF.

The chain combines TRBV7-2 with TRBJ2-1; 11 nucleotides match TRBD1. Germline V gives CDR1 SGHTA, CDR2 FQGNSA. J gave up 9 bases and V 0 bases, and 10 bases lay outside the gene matches. This CDR3 is 17 amino acids long. The CDR3 DNA reads as TGTGCCAGCAGCTTAGCTTTGCGGGGACAGGGGGTGGGTGAGCAGTTCTTC. It translates to CASSLALRGQGVGEQFF.

This clone was recorded a few times. V is TRBV5-6 and J is TRBJ2-2; the D is unclear. Germline loops: CDR1 SGHDT, CDR2 YYEEEE. This CDR3 comprises 13 residues. V was shortened by 4 bases and J by 2 bases, with 6 bases between the two germline ends. The CDR3 spells CASSPPNTGELFF. CDR3 bases: TGTGCCAGCAGCCCCCCTAACACCGGGGAGCTGTTTTTT.

This clone has more than one count but fewer than ten. V is TRBV7-8 and J is TRBJ1-5; 7 nucleotides line up with TRBD1. V lost 1 base to trimming and J lost 1 base; unmatched junction nucleotides: 7. The CDR3 consists of 17 residues. CDR1 SGHVS and CDR2 FQNEAQ come from the germline V gene. The CDR3, as DNA: TGTGCCAGCAGCTTAGTCCCAGGGGGATACAGCAATCAGCCCCAGCATTTT. Protein sequence: CASSLVPGGYSNQPQHF.

This clone was observed a few times. V is TRBV4-3 and J is TRBJ1-4, with a weak D call TRBD1 (6 bases). V lost 6 bases and J 4 bases, leaving 12 bases between the germline ends. The germline V gene encodes CDR1 LGHNA and CDR2 YSLEER. The CDR3 has 14 amino acids. CDR3 loop: CASSRRDINEKLFF. In nucleotides, the CDR3 is TGCGCCAGCAGTCGCCGGGACATTAATGAAAAACTGTTTTTT.

The chain has TRBV30 and TRBJ1-5; TRBD1 matches at 9 bases. The junction had 5 bases not matched to a gene; V was cut back by 0 bases and J by 5 bases. The germline CDR1 and CDR2 sequences are GTSNPN and SVGIG (reference sequence). This CDR3 is 15 amino acids long. For the CDR3, the DNA is TGTGCCTGGAGTGTAGGACAGGGGAACGATCAGCCCCAGCATTTT. It yields the protein CAWSVGQGNDQPQHF.

This chain connects TRBV10-3 to TRBJ2-7, with D perhaps TRBD1 (6 bases). The CDR3 spans 17 residues. V was pared by 4 bases and J by 2 bases, with 21 bases between. Germline CDR1 and CDR2: ENHRY and SYGVKD. DNA for the CDR3: TGTGCCATCAGTGCGGAGATAAGGGACACGGACCCCTACGAGCAGTACTTC. This sequence encodes CAISAEIRDTDPYEQYF.

This clone was seen a handful of times. The J gene is TRBJ1-1, the V gene TRBV7-3; 7 nucleotides align to TRBD1. After removal of 6 bases from V and 2 bases from J, the junction contained 6 bases not matched to a gene. Germline V gene data show CDR1 as SGHTA and CDR2 as FQGTGA. The CDR3 is made up of 14 amino acids. As DNA, the CDR3 is TGTGCCAGCAGACCCACAGGGGCTAACACTGAAGCTTTCTTT. Protein sequence: CASRPTGANTEAFF.

This chain's CDR3 is CASSIARTGETQYF. CDR3 coding DNA: TGTGCCAGTAGTATAGCTAGGACAGGAGAGACCCAGTACTTC. This sequence joins TRBV19 and TRBJ2-5; 7 nucleotides line up with TRBD1. Unmatched junction bases numbered 3, after V lost 1 base and J lost 4 bases. Germline V gene lookup returns CDR1 LNHDA and CDR2 SQIVND (reference sequence). The CDR3 length is 14 residues.

CDR3 in DNA: TGTGCTAGTGGTTTTCGGGACAGGGGGCTAGTTCAACAGTACTTC. Its translation is CASGFRDRGLVQQYF. V is TRBV12-5 and J is TRBJ2-7; 12 bases line up with TRBD1. From germline, CDR1 is LGHNT and CDR2 FRNRAP. CDR3 length: 15 residues. Unmatched junction bases numbered 10, after V lost 3 bases and J lost 10 bases. Drawing the rest from reference TRBV12-5 and TRBJ2-7, the complete variable domain is DARVTQTPRHKVTEMGQEVTMRCQPILGHNTVFWYRQTMMQGLELLAYFRNRAPLDDSGMPKDRFSAEMPDATLATLKIQPSEPRDSAVYFCASGFRDRGLVQQYFGPGTRLTVT.

The V gene is TRBV7-6, the J gene TRBJ2-7; 7 nucleotides match TRBD1. V dropped 5 bases and J dropped 3; count of bases not matched to a gene: 13. This CDR3 is built from 16 residues. The germline V gene encodes CDR1 SGHVS and CDR2 FNYEAQ. The CDR3 DNA follows: TGTGCCAGCAGCCCCGTGACAGGGCCGGCTCTCTACGAGCAGTACTTC. It translates to CASSPVTGPALYEQYF.

The V and J genes are TRBV7-2 and TRBJ2-1; TRBD2 matches at 8 bases. CDR3 length: 17 amino acids. CDR1 is SGHTA, CDR2 FQGNSA, per germline. V dropped 6 bases and J dropped 0; count of bases not matched to a gene: 10. CDR3 DNA sequence: TGTGCCAGCAGTCCAAGCGGGGGTTTTAGCTCCTACAATGAGCAGTTCTTC. Amino acid sequence: CASSPSGGFSSYNEQFF.

The rearrangement uses TRBV6-2 or TRBV6-3 and TRBJ2-1; D is perhaps TRBD2 (5 bases). With 4 bases removed from V and 0 bases from J, the gap between germline ends came to 13 bases. The germline CDR1 and CDR2 sequences are MNHEY and SVGEGT. The CDR3 covers 16 residues. CDR3 region: CASSFLGRGSYNEQFF. The CDR3, as DNA: TGTGCCAGCAGTTTCCTAGGTCGGGGCTCCTACAATGAGCAGTTCTTC.

The chain uses TRBV7-9 and TRBJ1-3, with D tentatively TRBD1 (6 bases). Germline loops: CDR1 SEHNR, CDR2 FQNEAQ (reference sequence). This CDR3 contains 16 residues. V was pared by 5 bases and J by 3 bases, with 17 bases between. The CDR3 sequence is CASSRFAGEGGNTIYF. CDR3 bases: TGTGCCAGCAGCCGATTTGCAGGGGAAGGTGGAAACACCATATATTTT. Full variable domain (rest looked up from reference TRBV7-9 and TRBJ1-3): DTGVSQNPRHKITKRGQNVTFRCDPISEHNRLYWYRQTLGQGPEFLTYFQNEAQLEKSRLLSDRFSAERPKGSFSTLEIQRTEQGDSAMYLCASSRFAGEGGNTIYFGEGSWLTVV.

The V call is TRBV20-1, the J call TRBJ2-1; D gene uncertain. The CDR3 is 11 amino acids. Trimming removed 6 bases from V and 6 bases from J, with 9 bases in between. Germline CDR1 reads DFQATT; CDR2 reads SNEGSKA (reference sequence). The CDR3 DNA reads TGCAGTGCCCGTCGACTCAATGAGCAGTTCTTC. Translation gives CSARRLNEQFF.

This clone was recorded only once. This chain connects TRBV9 to TRBJ1-6; D is uncertain. CDR1 is SGDLS and CDR2 is YYNGEE in the germline V gene. With 7 bases removed from V and 0 bases from J, the gap between germline ends came to 14 bases. The CDR3 consists of 16 residues. The CDR3 here is CASGYGESSYNSPLHF. The CDR3 region has the DNA TGTGCCAGCGGTTATGGGGAGAGCTCCTATAATTCACCCCTCCACTTT.

The J gene is TRBJ1-6, the V gene TRBV9; D is uncertain. This CDR3 contains 15 residues. V lost 0 bases to trimming and J lost 7 bases, with 11 bases between them. Germline lookup yields CDR1 SGDLS and CDR2 YYNGEE. The DNA for the CDR3 is TGTGCCAGCAGCGTAGGTCTGGGCCTAAATTCACCCCTCCACTTT. Its protein product is CASSVGLGLNSPLHF. The full variable domain, rest sourced from reference TRBV9 and TRBJ1-6, is DSGVTQTPKHLITATGQRVTLRCSPRSGDLSVYWYQQSLDQGLQFLIQYYNGEERAKGNILERFSAQQFPDLHSELNLSSLELGDSALYFCASSVGLGLNSPLHFGNGTRLTVT.

This rearrangement joins TRBV7-2 to TRBJ2-5; TRBD2 aligns across 10 bases. The V segment lost 0 bases and the J segment 7 bases; nucleotides outside the gene matches: 8. The CDR3 spans 16 residues. The germline CDR1 and CDR2 sequences are SGHTA and FQGNSA. This CDR3 is CASSLAPAGGRVTQYF. The CDR3, as DNA: TGTGCCAGCAGCTTAGCCCCAGCGGGGGGGCGGGTGACCCAGTACTTC.

The chain employs TRBV7-9 and TRBJ1-1, with 7 positions matching TRBD1. Trimming took 5 bases from V and 0 from J; bases not matched to a gene: 6. CDR1 and CDR2 from the germline V gene are SEHNR and FQNEAQ (reference sequence). This CDR3 has 15 amino acids. In DNA, the CDR3 is TGTGCCAGCAGCCGAGGGACAGTCATGAACACTGAAGCTTTCTTT. Its protein product is CASSRGTVMNTEAFF. The full variable domain, its missing parts supplied by reference TRBV7-9 and TRBJ1-1, is DTGVSQNPRHKITKRGQNVTFRCDPISEHNRLYWYRQTLGQGPEFLTYFQNEAQLEKSRLLSDRFSAERPKGSFSTLEIQRTEQGDSAMYLCASSRGTVMNTEAFFGQGTRLTVV.

The chain employs TRBV27 and TRBJ1-6; a possible D gene is TRBD1 (6 bases). From germline, CDR1 is MNHEY and CDR2 SMNVEV (reference sequence). Trimming removed 5 bases from V and 10 bases from J, with 12 bases in between. The CDR3 consists of 13 residues. The CDR3: CASSHRVYSPLHF. CDR3 coding DNA: TGTGCCAGCAGTCACAGGGTCTACTCACCCCTCCACTTT.

This clone was seen a single time. The rearrangement links TRBV28 to TRBJ2-1, with 9 bases aligning to TRBD1. V shed 8 bases and J 7 bases; nucleotides not matched to a gene: 12. Germline V gene data show CDR1 as MDHEN and CDR2 as SYDVKM. This CDR3 contains 15 residues. CDR3 residues: CASGLGTGRWNEQFF. In DNA, the CDR3 is TGTGCCAGCGGATTAGGGACAGGGCGATGGAATGAGCAGTTCTTC.

V gene TRBV11-2 combines with J gene TRBJ2-2, with D tentatively TRBD2 (6 bases). The length of the CDR3 is 14 residues. V dropped 4 bases and J dropped 7 bases, with 13 bases sitting between them. In germline, CDR1 is SGHAT, CDR2 FQNNGV. In nucleotides, the CDR3 is TGTGCCAGCAGCTCCCGGCAGGGAGGCGGGGAGCTGTTTTTT. Translation: CASSSRQGGGELFF. Filled out from reference TRBV11-2 and TRBJ2-2, the complete variable domain reads EAGVAQSPRYKIIEKRQSVAFWCNPISGHATLYWYQQILGQGPKLLIQFQNNGVVDDSQLPKDRFSAERLKGVDSTLKIQPAKLEDSAVYLCASSSRQGGGELFFGEGSRLTVL.

This clone was detected only a few times. The gene calls are TRBV19 and TRBJ2-1; 15 bases fit TRBD2. Unmatched junction bases numbered 7, after V lost 0 bases and J lost 7 bases. The V gene's germline CDR1 is LNHDA and CDR2 SQIVND (reference sequence). The CDR3 runs 18 residues. The chain's CDR3 is CASSIEVWGLAGGNEQFF. In DNA, the CDR3 is TGTGCCAGTAGTATAGAAGTCTGGGGACTAGCGGGGGGTAATGAGCAGTTCTTC.

In this sample, this clone turned up once. The chain combines TRBV7-2 with TRBJ1-2; the D gene is possibly TRBD1 (5 bases). The germline V and J ends were trimmed by 3 bases and 5 bases, with 13 bases remaining between them. The CDR3 runs to 14 residues. Per the germline V gene, CDR1 is SGHTA and CDR2 is FQGNSA. The CDR3 sequence is CASSFRVLEYGYTF. The CDR3 DNA reads TGTGCCAGCAGCTTCAGGGTCTTAGAATATGGCTACACCTTC.

Details on this clone: One end of the junction fails to match germline, which may point to a read error. V is TRBV12-3 or TRBV12-4 and J is TRBJ2-1, with D possibly TRBD1 on 6 matching bases. The length of the CDR3 is 12 residues. CDR3 bases: TGTGCCAGCAGTTTTGTGGGGACACCTCCCGTCTTC. Its protein is CASSFVGTPPVF.

The V call is TRBV9, the J call TRBJ2-5; 12 positions agree with TRBD2. The J segment lost 2 bases and the V segment lost 0 bases, leaving 5 bases of the junction unmatched. CDR1 and CDR2 from the germline V gene are SGDLS and YYNGEE. The CDR3 spans 17 residues. CDR3 nucleotides: TGTGCCAGCAGCGTAGTCGGACTAGCGGGGCCTCAAGAGACCCAGTACTTC. Amino acid sequence: CASSVVGLAGPQETQYF.